This paragraph reports one T cell receptor beta chain. There is no known antigen for this receptor. Within one base of it there is no much larger clone, and no base qualities were kept. The sample comes from a study of cytomegalovirus exposure and HLA in healthy donors (TCRdb year 2017). For the study in its entirety: An earlier analysis of approximately 590 of the donors reported about 250 Gb of sequence data and roughly 100 million unique TCR beta sequences from roughly 180 million T cells. Of the roughly 410 genotyped donors, 65% to 90% were placed in the genetic ancestry cluster associated with self-reported Caucasian donors. High-throughput TCR immunosequencing, statistical association of individual TCRs with disease status, and machine learning were combined to predict cytomegalovirus infection status. The study aimed to test whether signatures of past pathogen exposure could be identified by cataloging public T cell receptors. HLA typing included class I and class II loci at four-digit resolution. Several DR-DQ haplotypes were treated as single units for association and clustering because of strong linkage in the cohort. Using immunosequencing, the study profiled T cell repertoires from around 680 subjects and related those repertoires to cytomegalovirus serostatus. Every repertoire in the discovery cohort had been generated on one and the same sequencing platform. An early release that covered more than 550 HLA-typed donors contained approximately 290 gigabases of sequencing data and about 93 million unique TCR sequences. Donor age, sex, ethnicity and CMV serostatus were compiled together with the repertoire data. To study patterns of TCR occurrence, a later analysis re-analyzed previously published TCR beta repertoires from around 670 donors and added high-resolution HLA genotyping. In addition to the first cohort of approximately 670 subjects, a separate validation cohort of 130 or so different subjects was used. The later analysis used no new phenotypic data to find candidate immune exposures, relying instead on TCR beta sequences and their occurrence across donors. Typing coverage varied by locus: 629-630 donors for A, B, C, DRB1 and DQB1; approximately 500 for DQA1; around 610 for DPA1; more than 450 for DPB1. Genome-wide SNP genotypes for about 60% of the roughly 670 donors were used in a later genetic analysis, which treated that subset as a discovery cohort. To decide whether each TCR beta V gene segment behaved as functional or pseudogenic, an earlier analysis of fewer than 750 of the donors relied on high-throughput TCR beta sequencing. Among a few hundred genotyped donors of the cohort, an average of about 240,000 unique TCR beta nucleotide sequences were sequenced per donor, roughly a sixth of them non-productive. On the study overall, not on this receptor specifically: For the cohort, immune exposure information was limited to CMV serostatus. A later analysis associated 17,000 or so TCR beta sequences with specific HLA alleles at a false discovery rate of 0.05. In a later analysis, TCR association rates were found to vary across HLA loci, with the most associated TCRs seen for DRB1 alleles and the fewest for HLA-C alleles. In this cohort, only TCR beta chains were sequenced, and detectable features were limited by the absence of alpha or paired-chain data. HLA typing was unavailable for some donors at each locus, so association tests used only the typed subset. According to a later genetic analysis, donors in an Asian-associated ancestry cluster had fewer N-insertions in productive TCRs than the approximately 630-donor mean. While some public TCRs were present in many individuals, most TCR sequences turned up only very rarely across donors. The authors suggested that the approach could potentially be extended to other disease states and immunological phenotypes. According to a later analysis, parvovirus B19, influenza, CMV and Epstein-Barr virus appeared linked to several top co-occurrence clusters. A later genetic analysis associated a missense DCLRE1C variant with V-gene and J-gene trimming of TCR beta chains, and an independent cohort replicated the association. Linkage disequilibrium might explain the correlated functional status among segregating V segments, but an unknown experimental factor could not be ruled out. Compared with equally common non-associated chains, HLA-associated TCR beta chains in a later analysis were more clonally expanded and had lower generation probabilities. Some IMGT-functional V segments, including TRBV6-2 and TRBV6-3, could not be distinguished by the 87-base-pair reads and were therefore excluded. When HLA alleles, especially DR and DQ, strongly co-occurred, attributing TCR associations to individual alleles was difficult. A further reported finding was that TCR beta sequences accurately predicted the HLA-A and HLA-B alleles for most subjects in the first cohort. Roughly uniform sequencing depth across donors was assumed in presence/absence analyses, although this assumption may not hold. An earlier analysis of around 600 of the donors showed that most TCR beta V segments appeared in productive rearrangements either about 90% or about 30% of the time, which broadly matched IMGT annotations. A group of highly shared sequence variants was considered likely to be a technical artifact of the sequencing pipeline. In a later analysis, most CMV-associated TCR beta chains were found to appear HLA-restricted, with HLA associations seemingly driven largely by CMV exposure. In vitro tests confirmed that a few of the cytomegalovirus-associated TCR beta chains recognize cytomegalovirus antigens. Some 16 rarely observed V segments, including chromosome 9 orphons, were excluded from the earlier analysis of approximately 500 of the donors because counts were too low. A total of some 180 TCR beta chains were listed by the study as associated with cytomegalovirus. Cytomegalovirus status was reported to be diagnosed by the classifier with high specificity and sensitivity in both the original and validation cohorts.

The cohort consisted of 666 healthy bone marrow donors. At the time of sampling, all cohort members were nominally healthy, though unrecorded immune exposures were likely present. The donor was CMV seronegative and belonged to the group of 352 seronegative cohort members. A peripheral blood sample was provided by each donor, and peripheral blood mononuclear cells were used for TCR beta sequencing. Genomic DNA extraction from the blood cell samples was performed with the Qiagen DNeasy Blood Extraction Kit. To prepare the library, the immunoSEQ multiplex PCR assay was applied. A mixture of 60 forward primers for TCR Vbeta segments and 13 reverse primers for TCR Jbeta segments was used in the multiplex PCR. A multiplex PCR assay on genomic DNA amplified the CDR3 region of rearranged TCR beta genes. The Illumina HiSeq System was used to sequence the amplified TCR beta libraries as 87-base-pair reads. The original pipeline was this. In a later analysis, 77 million or so unique TCR beta chains were counted across the 500 to 850 repertoires, and some 10 million of these chains were shared by at least two donors. To remove PCR and sequencing errors, raw reads were error-corrected and collapsed into unique sequences using a nearest-neighbor algorithm that merged closely related sequences. CDR3 sequences were aligned to IMGT reference sequences to assign V, D and J gene segments. For a sequence to be retained, a match of at least six nucleotides to both a V gene segment and a J gene segment was required. A rearrangement counted as productive if the CDR3 had no stop codons and remained in frame with V and J, and every other rearrangement counted as non-productive. Following IMGT convention, CDR3 was defined as the stretch from the second conserved V-encoded cysteine to the conserved J-encoded phenylalanine. Sequences without an unambiguous match to a single V gene segment were excluded from the earlier analysis of a few hundred of the donors. In an earlier analysis of about 590 of the donors, a V segment was called functional when productive rearrangements were above 56.7%, and segregating when the standard deviation between donors exceeded 5%. A statistical classification framework was built to diagnose cytomegalovirus status from the catalog of TCR beta chain sequences. In a later analysis, TCR nucleotide sequences were compared against IMGT/GENE-DB human TR gene sequences so that V and J genes could be assigned. The TCRdist pipeline was used in a later analysis to assign CDR3 sequences and most-parsimonious VDJ recombination scenarios. In a later analysis, every TCR beta chain was defined by the combination of its CDR3 amino acid sequence and its V-gene family, and reads without a unique V-gene family were dropped. In a later analysis, 550 to 650 highly shared, low-generation-probability nucleotide sequences were removed to address suspected cross-contamination and a sequencing artifact. For each public chain, a later analysis derived a clonal expansion index from normalized ranks of inferred template counts within each repertoire. In a later analysis, generation probabilities were computed using a VDJ recombination model fitted to out-of-frame rearrangements, and the results were checked against IGoR. A later analysis scored TCR-TCR, TCR-HLA and TCR-CMV co-occurrence with hypergeometric tests, applying a repertoire-size bias correction to TCR pairs. A later analysis estimated false discovery rates by permuting HLA or CMV assignments 20 times. A later analysis grouped co-occurring TCRs with DBSCAN, adding TCRdist sequence similarity when clustering within HLA-allele-positive subsets. For co-occurrence clustering, repertoires with fewer than 30,000 or more than 120,000 public chains were excluded, along with about five repertoires with anomalous nucleotide sharing. Not all clones reach the TCRdb copy of this immuneACCESS table, which keeps in-frame sequences only. Checked studies attribute under half of the gap to unresolved V genes and leave the rest unexplained. The V and J calls and clone size were taken over from that table, and D and trimming were inferred from the DNA. The sample includes approximately 140,000 clones, with approximately 83% observed a single time. The ten top clones hold less than 3% of the sample.

Measured from the cysteine to the phenylalanine, the CDR3 is 13 residues long. CDR3 DNA only is kept here, 39 bases in frame from base 1. According to the germline V gene, CDR1 reads MNHNS and CDR2 reads SASEGT. Trimming at the junction amounts to 1 base on V and 8 bases on J, and the germline ends lie 11 bases apart. The sample was PBMCs. The chain employs TRBV6-1 and TRBJ1-2, and possibly TRBD1, on 6 matching bases. The sequence was collected from a male donor in good health and CMV-seronegative. The encoded CDR3 is CASSEGWGLGYTF. The nucleotides are TGTGCCAGCAGTGAAGGGTGGGGGCTCGGCTACACCTTC.